This T cell receptor beta chain came from a study of cytomegalovirus exposure and HLA in healthy donors. Concerning this clone itself: Its matching antigen is unknown.

PCR primers comprised 60 Vbeta and 13 Jbeta primers. The method was immunoSEQ multiplex PCR; TCRdb's version includes in-frame clones alone and lacks a portion of them. The table records more than 130,000 clones, about 86% of them present only once. Points from the study as a whole: As a later analysis showed, several of the most significant clusters appeared to be linked to common viral pathogens.

Germline CDR1 reads SGHVS; CDR2 reads FNYEAQ. J gave up 0 bases and V 3 bases, and 3 bases lay outside the gene matches. CDR3 length: 15 residues. The sequenced sample was PBMCs. V and J are TRBV7-6 and TRBJ1-2, with TRBD1 matching over 8 bases. This clonotype was sampled from a man in his forties in good health and CMV-seropositive. The CDR3 DNA reads TGTGCCAGCAGCTTGCAGACAGGGGCTAACTATGGCTACACCTTC. This codes for CASSLQTGANYGYTF.